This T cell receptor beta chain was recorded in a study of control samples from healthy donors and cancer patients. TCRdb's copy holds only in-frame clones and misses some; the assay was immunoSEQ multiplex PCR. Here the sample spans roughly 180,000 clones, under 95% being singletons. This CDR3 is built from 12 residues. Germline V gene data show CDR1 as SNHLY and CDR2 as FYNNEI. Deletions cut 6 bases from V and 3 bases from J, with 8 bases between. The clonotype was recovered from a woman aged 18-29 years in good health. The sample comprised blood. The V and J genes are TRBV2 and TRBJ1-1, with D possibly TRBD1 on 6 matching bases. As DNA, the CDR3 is TGTGCCAGCAGAAACAGGGACACTGAAGCTTTCTTT. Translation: CASRNRDTEAFF.